The 22 T cell receptor beta chains below were found in one sample sequenced in a study of cytomegalovirus exposure and HLA in healthy donors. Sequencing was performed with immunoSEQ multiplex PCR; in TCRdb, only in-frame clones are kept and a portion is missing. Of approximately 120,000 clones listed, 88% are singletons. Sequenced: PBMCs. The receptor source for this set is a woman in her late teens or twenties in good health and CMV-seronegative.

The chain recombines TRBV10-1 with TRBJ2-7, with a tentative D call TRBD1 (5 bases). CDR3 length: 14 residues. V shed 0 bases and J shed 2 bases, with 8 bases lying between them. CDR1 is WNHNN, CDR2 SYGVQD, per germline (reference sequence). CDR3 protein: CASSESGEPYEQYF. In nucleotides, the CDR3 is TGCGCCAGCAGTGAGTCAGGGGAACCCTACGAGCAGTACTTC.

The V call is TRBV6-6, the J call TRBJ1-3, with 8 nucleotides matching TRBD1. Germline trimming cut 6 bases from V and 4 bases from J; bases unmatched to any gene: 5. There are 14 residues in the CDR3. Germline-derived CDR1 and CDR2 are MNHNY and SVGAGI (reference sequence). The CDR3 DNA sequence: TGTGCCAGCAGCCCAGGGGGCGCGGGAAACACCATATATTTT. It codes for CASSPGGAGNTIYF.

The CDR3 bases are TGTGCCAGCAGTGATCGTGGGTTACTAACTCCCTACGAGCAGTACTTC. It yields the protein CASSDRGLLTPYEQYF. The chain is built from TRBV6-1 and TRBJ2-7; no definite D call. Deletions cut 3 bases from V and 2 bases from J, with 17 bases between. CDR1 is MNHNS and CDR2 is SASEGT in the germline V gene. The CDR3 covers 16 residues.

The chain recombines TRBV5-6 with TRBJ2-1; TRBD1 might be the D (6 bases). Germline V gene sequence: CDR1 SGHDT, CDR2 YYEEEE. The CDR3 extends over 17 amino acids. Trimming pared 1 base from V and 4 bases from J, leaving 18 bases between. The CDR3 protein is CASSLTGPRERYNEQFF. The CDR3 region has the DNA TGTGCCAGCAGCTTGACAGGGCCGAGGGAACGGTACAATGAGCAGTTCTTC.

CDR3 sequence: CATLMEVKAFF. CDR3 in DNA: TGTGCGACACTTATGGAGGTCAAAGCTTTCTTT. V gene TRBV7-6 combines with J gene TRBJ1-1, with D unresolved. Germline CDR1 SGHVS, CDR2 FNYEAQ. CDR3 length equals 11 residues.

This rearrangement joins TRBV28 to TRBJ1-1; 7 nucleotides align to TRBD1. CDR1 MDHEN and CDR2 SYDVKM come from the germline V gene. This CDR3 region has 16 residues. J lost 0 bases, V lost 3 bases, and 7 bases had no gene match. For the CDR3, the DNA is TGTGCCAGCAGTTTTAGACAGGGCGGATTGAACACTGAAGCTTTCTTT. Its protein is CASSFRQGGLNTEAFF.

The chain employs TRBV19 and TRBJ1-1; 10 bases are shared with TRBD1. The CDR3 runs to 17 residues. The germline V gene has CDR1 LNHDA and CDR2 SQIVND (reference sequence). The trim removed 5 bases at V and 0 bases at J, leaving 9 bases unmatched. The CDR3 DNA follows: TGTGCCAGTAGTTCACGGACAGGGGGAAGGGTGAACACTGAAGCTTTCTTT. Translated: CASSSRTGGRVNTEAFF.

The chain recombines TRBV6-6 with TRBJ2-2; 12 bases line up with TRBD1. The CDR3 loop spans 16 amino acids. Germline CDR1 is MNHNY and CDR2 is SVGAGI (reference sequence). The V and J ends lost 8 bases and 8 bases, in that order; junction bases with no gene match: 12. The CDR3 DNA follows: TGTGCCAGCCAAACCGGGACAGGGGGCGCGAGGGGGGAGCTGTTTTTT. It encodes CASQTGTGGARGELFF.

V gene TRBV6-6 combines with J gene TRBJ2-1; D remains unclear. This CDR3 spans 13 amino acids. V lost 7 bases and J 8 bases, leaving 15 bases between the germline ends. Germline CDR1 and CDR2: MNHNY and SVGAGI (reference sequence). The CDR3 DNA follows: TGTGCCAGCACTTATTATCGTTTTGATGAGCAGTTCTTC. Amino acids: CASTYYRFDEQFF.

V usage is TRBV29-1 and J usage is TRBJ2-7, with TRBD1 matching over 7 bases. CDR1 and CDR2 (germline): SQVTM, ANQGSEA. V was pared by 6 bases and J by 1 base, with 12 bases of the junction left unmatched. CDR3 size: 15 residues. The CDR3 DNA follows: TGCAGCGTAGTACCCGGACAGGCGCTATCCTACGAGCAGTACTTC. Translation: CSVVPGQALSYEQYF.

In its sample, this clone was seen once. This rearrangement joins TRBV29-1 to TRBJ2-6; 9 bases map to TRBD2. Germline V gives CDR1 SQVTM, CDR2 ANQGSEA. The ends lost 6 bases at V and 1 base at J; junction bases unmatched: 13. This CDR3 contains 18 residues. The CDR3 DNA reads as TGCAGCGTCGAGACTAGCGGCGTTGGGTTTTCTGGGGCCAACGTCCTGACTTTC. It yields the protein CSVETSGVGFSGANVLTF.

The chain recombines TRBV13 with TRBJ2-5, with 7 bases matching TRBD1. V was pared by 5 bases and J by 5 bases, with 5 bases of the junction left unmatched. CDR1 and CDR2 from the germline V gene are PRHDT and FYEKMQ (reference sequence). The CDR3 contains 13 residues. Here the CDR3 reads CASSDRVVETQYF. The CDR3 bases are TGTGCCAGCAGCGACAGGGTTGTCGAGACCCAGTACTTC.

The chain combines TRBV7-2 with TRBJ2-7; 7 bases map to TRBD1. J lost 0 bases, V lost 1 base, and 3 bases had no gene match. CDR1 SGHTA and CDR2 FQGNSA come from the germline V gene. CDR3 length: 15 amino acids. CDR3 bases: TGTGCCAGCAGCTTAGTAGGGGGCTCCTCCTACGAGCAGTACTTC. Translated: CASSLVGGSSYEQYF.

This chain connects TRBV7-9 to TRBJ2-1; D is uncertain. The CDR3 has 12 residues. Per the germline V gene, CDR1 is SEHNR and CDR2 is FQNEAQ (reference sequence). The V and J ends lost 5 bases and 8 bases respectively, with 10 bases between them. The CDR3 is CASSQILDEQFF. The CDR3 DNA reads TGTGCCAGCAGCCAAATTCTAGATGAGCAGTTCTTC. The whole variable domain, remainder taken from reference TRBV7-9 and TRBJ2-1, is DTGVSQNPRHKITKRGQNVTFRCDPISEHNRLYWYRQTLGQGPEFLTYFQNEAQLEKSRLLSDRFSAERPKGSFSTLEIQRTEQGDSAMYLCASSQILDEQFFGPGTRLTVL.

The rearrangement uses TRBV6-5 and TRBJ1-4; 8 positions match TRBD1. Trimming at V came to 9 bases and at J to 7 bases, leaving 4 bases not matched to a gene. The germline CDR1 and CDR2 sequences are MNHEY and SVGAGI. The CDR3 runs 12 residues. CDR3 sequence: CASRTGSEKLFF. The DNA of the CDR3 is TGTGCCAGTAGGACAGGGTCTGAAAAACTGTTTTTT.

This clone was found once. This chain links TRBV9 with TRBJ2-5; perhaps TRBD2 as D (7 bases). There are 18 residues in the CDR3. V gave up 0 bases and J gave up 1 base, with 19 bases separating them. CDR1 and CDR2 from the germline V gene are SGDLS and YYNGEE. The CDR3 DNA is TGTGCCAGCAGCGTAGGTTCTGGGGGGCTAGCGGTCCAAGAGACCCAGTACTTC. It yields the protein CASSVGSGGLAVQETQYF.

The J gene is TRBJ1-1, the V gene TRBV7-5; the D call TRBD1 from the table was never checked on the DNA. TRBV7-5 is reported as a pseudogene. The CDR3 is 10 residues long. CDR3 region: CARSSREAFF. CDR3 bases: TGTGCCAGAAGCAGCAGGGAAGCTTTCTTT.

The J gene is TRBJ2-2, the V gene TRBV4-3, with TRBD1 matching 9 bases. V shed 1 base, J shed 5 bases, and the junction held 5 bases outside the gene matches. The CDR3 spans 16 residues. The germline gives CDR1 LGHNA, CDR2 YSLEER. The CDR3 DNA sequence: TGCGCCAGCAGCCAAGGAACAGGGGGCTGGACCGGGGAGCTGTTTTTT. It is translated as CASSQGTGGWTGELFF.

The chain links TRBV19 to TRBJ2-3, with 9 bases aligning to TRBD2. Unmatched junction bases numbered 7, after V lost 4 bases and J lost 2 bases. The CDR3 contains 16 residues. The germline V gene encodes CDR1 LNHDA and CDR2 SQIVND (reference sequence). The CDR3 DNA reads as TGTGCCAGTAGTACCCTGACTAGCGGATTCACAGATACGCAGTATTTT. This translates into CASSTLTSGFTDTQYF.

For the CDR3, the DNA is TGTGCCAGCACCCAGGGGACCGTCGAGACCCAGTACTTC. Translation gives CASTQGTVETQYF. The V and J genes are TRBV7-2 and TRBJ2-5; perhaps TRBD1 as D (6 bases). Germline loops: CDR1 SGHTA, CDR2 FQGNSA. Trimming cost V 7 bases and J 5 bases, with 14 bases left between them. The CDR3 is made up of 13 amino acids.

The chain couples TRBV6-5 to TRBJ2-7, with TRBD1 identical over 7 bases. This CDR3 is built from 12 residues. J lost 6 bases, V lost 6 bases, and 5 bases had no gene match. Germline V gene sequence: CDR1 MNHEY, CDR2 SVGAGI. The CDR3 DNA sequence: TGTGCCAGCAGGAAGACAGGGTCCGAGCAGTACTTC. It codes for CASRKTGSEQYF.

The chain joins TRBV27 to TRBJ2-3; 7 nucleotides align to TRBD2. Losses at the gene ends were 3 bases for V and 5 bases for J; bases not matched to a gene: 11. The CDR3 runs to 16 residues. Germline loops: CDR1 MNHEY, CDR2 SMNVEV (reference sequence). This CDR3 is CASSFTWRGWGDTQYF. CDR3 bases: TGTGCCAGCAGTTTCACATGGCGGGGGTGGGGAGATACGCAGTATTTT.